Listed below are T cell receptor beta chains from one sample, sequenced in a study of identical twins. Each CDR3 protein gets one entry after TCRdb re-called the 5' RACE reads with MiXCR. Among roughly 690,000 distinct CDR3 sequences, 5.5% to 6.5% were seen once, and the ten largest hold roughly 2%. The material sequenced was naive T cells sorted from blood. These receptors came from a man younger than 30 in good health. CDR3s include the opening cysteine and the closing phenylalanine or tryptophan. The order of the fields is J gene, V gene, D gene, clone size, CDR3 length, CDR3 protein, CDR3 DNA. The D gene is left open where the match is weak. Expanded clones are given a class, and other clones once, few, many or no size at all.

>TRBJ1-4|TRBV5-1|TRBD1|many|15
CASSWGTGANEKLFF
TGCGCCAGCAGCTGGGGGACAGGGGCTAATGAAAAACTGTTTTTT
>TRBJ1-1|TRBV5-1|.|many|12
CASSWLGAEAFF
TGCGCCAGCAGCTGGCTAGGCGCTGAAGCTTTCTTT
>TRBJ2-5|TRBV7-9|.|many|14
CASSLAGLQETQYF
TGTGCCAGCAGCTTAGCGGGACTCCAAGAGACCCAGTACTTC
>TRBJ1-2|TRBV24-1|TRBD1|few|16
CATSDNGQGASYGYTF
TGTGCCACCAGTGATAACGGACAGGGGGCGAGCTATGGCTACACCTTC
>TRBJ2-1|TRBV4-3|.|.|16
CASSQDPGATYNEQFF
TGCGCCAGCAGCCAAGACCCGGGAGCTACCTACAATGAGCAGTTCTTC
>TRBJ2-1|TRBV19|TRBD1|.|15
CASSIGTGGSNEQFF
TGTGCCAGTAGTATTGGGACAGGGGGCTCCAATGAGCAGTTCTTC
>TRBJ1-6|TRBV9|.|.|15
CASSENQGINSPLHF
TGTGCCAGCAGCGAGAACCAGGGGATTAATTCACCCCTCCACTTT
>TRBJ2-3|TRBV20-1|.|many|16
CSARNVLLHATDTQYF
TGCAGTGCTAGAAACGTCCTCCTACATGCCACAGATACGCAGTATTTT
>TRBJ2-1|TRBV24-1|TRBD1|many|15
CATSDRPADRGLQFF
TGTGCCACCAGTGATCGCCCTGCGGACAGGGGGCTGCAGTTCTTC
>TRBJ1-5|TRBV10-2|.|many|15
CASSERSGGNQPQHF
TGCGCCAGCAGTGAGCGCTCGGGAGGCAATCAGCCCCAGCATTTT
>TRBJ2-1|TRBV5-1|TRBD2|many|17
CASSLIAGTLAYNEQFF
TGCGCCAGCAGCTTAATAGCGGGTACCTTAGCGTACAATGAGCAGTTCTTC
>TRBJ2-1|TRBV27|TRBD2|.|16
CASSSPTRLAGNEQFF
TGTGCCAGCAGTTCCCCTACCAGACTAGCGGGGAATGAGCAGTTCTTC
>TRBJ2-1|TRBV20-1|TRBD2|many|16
CSARDRRGGSYNEQFF
TGCAGTGCTAGAGATCGTCGGGGGGGCTCCTACAATGAGCAGTTCTTC
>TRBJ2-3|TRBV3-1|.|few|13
CASSYHRADTQYF
TGTGCCAGCAGCTACCACAGAGCAGATACGCAGTATTTT
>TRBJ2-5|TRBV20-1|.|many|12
CSARDGRETQYF
TGCAGTGCTAGAGATGGGAGAGAGACCCAGTACTTC
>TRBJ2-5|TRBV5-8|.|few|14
CASSDRPRGETQYF
TGTGCCAGCAGCGACCGCCCCCGAGGAGAGACCCAGTACTTC
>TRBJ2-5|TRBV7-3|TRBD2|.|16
CASSPLGREFQETQYF
TGTGCCAGCAGCCCCCTGGGGCGGGAGTTTCAAGAGACCCAGTACTTC
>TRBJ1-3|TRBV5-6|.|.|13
CASSSLYGNTIYF
TGTGCCAGCAGCTCACTTTATGGAAACACCATATATTTT
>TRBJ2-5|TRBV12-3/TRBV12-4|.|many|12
CASSLGRETQYF
TGTGCCAGCAGCCTAGGAAGGGAGACCCAGTACTTC
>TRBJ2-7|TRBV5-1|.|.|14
CASSSGDRTYEQYF
TGCGCCAGCAGCTCTGGTGATCGGACCTACGAGCAGTACTTC
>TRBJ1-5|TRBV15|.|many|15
CATSIRVLKPQPQHF
TGTGCCACCAGCATCAGGGTTTTGAAGCCTCAGCCCCAGCATTTT
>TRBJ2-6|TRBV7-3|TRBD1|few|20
CASSPVPGTGLMSGANVLTF
TGTGCCAGCAGCCCAGTGCCGGGGACAGGGCTCATGTCTGGGGCCAACGTCCTGACTTTC
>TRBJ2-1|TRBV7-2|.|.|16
CASRPTRAASYNEQFF
TGTGCCAGCAGACCAACGCGGGCTGCTTCCTACAATGAGCAGTTCTTC
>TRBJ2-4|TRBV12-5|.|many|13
CASSGEAKNIQYF
TGTGCTAGCTCCGGTGAAGCCAAAAACATTCAGTACTTC
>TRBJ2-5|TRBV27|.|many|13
CASSFSGKETQYF
TGTGCCAGCAGTTTTTCAGGGAAAGAGACCCAGTACTTC